Listed below are T cell receptor beta chains from one sample, sequenced in a study of shared clonotypes between healthy human individuals. TCRdb keeps only in-frame clones here, not all; method: immunoSEQ multiplex PCR. Among over a million clones, around 78% were seen once, and the ten largest hold 0.5% to 0.65%. Sequencing was performed on memory CD4+ T cells from PBMCs. These receptors were taken from a man between 18 and 29 years old in good health. Some clones in this sample may be carry-over from other donors' samples. Each CDR3 is given with its conserved first and last residue.

v_gene,CDR3aa
TRBV27,CASSLETGAYNEQFF
TRBV6-5,CATRTAGNTIYF
TRBV29-1,CSALGGLAGEGYNEQFF
TRBV5-5,CASSLGTGDSYNEQFF
TRBV7-9,CASSLANRGTEAFF
TRBV4-1,CASSQEKAGADVEQYF
TRBV29-1,CSVSLPGGGYTF
TRBV7-8,CASSQSRAATMGEQYF
TRBV19,CASSWGITDTQYF
TRBV19,CASERGSYNEQFF
TRBV18,CASSSLAGAHNEQFF
TRBV30,CAWTTPGQFYGYTF
TRBV7-9,CASLWGETQYF
TRBV30,CATRGISYEQYF
TRBV4-3,CASSQEIATDTQYF
TRBV2,CASSVQGGEETQYF
TRBV19,CASSINLDRVNQPQHF